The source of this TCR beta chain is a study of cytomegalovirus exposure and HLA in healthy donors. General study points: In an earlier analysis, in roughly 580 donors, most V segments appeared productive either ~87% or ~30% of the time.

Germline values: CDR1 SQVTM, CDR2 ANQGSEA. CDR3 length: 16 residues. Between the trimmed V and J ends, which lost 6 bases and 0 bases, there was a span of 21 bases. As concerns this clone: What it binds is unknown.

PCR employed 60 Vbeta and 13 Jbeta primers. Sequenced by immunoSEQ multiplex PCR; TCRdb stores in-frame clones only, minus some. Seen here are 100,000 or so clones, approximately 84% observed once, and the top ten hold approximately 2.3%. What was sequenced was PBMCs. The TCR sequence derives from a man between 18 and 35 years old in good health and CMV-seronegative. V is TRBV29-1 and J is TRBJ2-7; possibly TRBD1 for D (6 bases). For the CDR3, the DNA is TGCAGCGTCCTGTCCTCCGGGACAACGAGCTCCTACGAGCAGTACTTC. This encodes CSVLSSGTTSSYEQYF.